This T cell receptor beta chain was captured in a study of T cells in localized non-small cell lung cancer. The V gene lost 3 bases and the J gene lost 6 bases, with 18 bases spanning the gap. This CDR3 comprises 15 residues. Germline V gene data show CDR1 as SNHLY and CDR2 as FYNNEI. Data came from immunoSEQ multiplex PCR; TCRdb stores just in-frame clones and leaves some out. The table includes roughly 66,000 clones, 90% detected once. Study outcomes and limitations: Because researchers sequenced only one region of the tumor, heterogeneity is still possible. Patients showing higher blood T cell density tended to see longer overall survival. Uninvolved adjacent lung showed the highest T cell clonality, exceeding tumor.

To note about this clone: The antigen remains unidentified.

Sample: peripheral blood, taken before any cancer treatment. The receptor comes from a woman aged 40-69 years with stage I lung adenocarcinoma. V and J are TRBV2 and TRBJ2-7; tentatively, D is TRBD1 or TRBD2 (6 bases each). The CDR3 sequence: CASSDAVSEGGEQYF. CDR3 coding DNA: TGTGCCAGCAGTGATGCGGTCAGCGAGGGGGGCGAGCAGTACTTC. Full variable domain (remainder filled in from reference TRBV2 and TRBJ2-7): EPEVTQTPSHQVTQMGQEVILRCVPISNHLYFYWYRQILGQKVEFLVSFYNNEISEKSEIFDDQFSVERPDGSNFTLKIRSTKLEDSAMYFCASSDAVSEGGEQYFGPGTRLTVT.